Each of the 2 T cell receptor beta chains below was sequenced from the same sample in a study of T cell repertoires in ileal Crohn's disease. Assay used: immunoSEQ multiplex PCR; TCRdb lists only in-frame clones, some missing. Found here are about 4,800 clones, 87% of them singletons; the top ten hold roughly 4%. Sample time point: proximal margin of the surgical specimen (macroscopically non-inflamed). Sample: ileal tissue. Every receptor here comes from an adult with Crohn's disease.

CDR3 in DNA: TGTGCCGCACAAAAGGGGGTCGTCTCCTACGAGCAGTACTTC. It specifies CAAQKGVVSYEQYF. The rearrangement uses TRBV11-2 and TRBJ2-7, with D perhaps TRBD1 (6 bases). V gave up 11 bases and J gave up 0 bases, with 17 bases separating them. This CDR3 comprises 14 residues. CDR1 is SGHAT, CDR2 FQNNGV, per germline.

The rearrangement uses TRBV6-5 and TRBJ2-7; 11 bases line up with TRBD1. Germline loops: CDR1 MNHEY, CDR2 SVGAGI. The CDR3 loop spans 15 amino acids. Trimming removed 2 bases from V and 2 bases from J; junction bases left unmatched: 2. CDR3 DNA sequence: TGTGCCAGCAGTTACGGGACAGGGGGAACCTACGAGCAGTACTTC. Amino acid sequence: CASSYGTGGTYEQYF.